The next 19 T cell receptor beta chains were all read from a single sample in a study of T-cell reconstitution after alpha-beta-depleted transplantation in children. Construction of the TCRbeta library involved unique molecular identifiers. TCRdb ran MiXCR on the PCR reads and lists one entry per CDR3 protein. This sample yields 450,000 to 600,000 distinct CDR3 sequences, of which approximately 32% are seen a single time; approximately 2.3% belongs to the top ten. Source: PBMCs from the stem cell graft donor, taken from the stem cell graft. The receptors come from a human donor who donated a stem cell graft to a child with aplastic anemia.

The chain employs TRBV4-3 and TRBJ2-1; tentative D call: TRBD1 (5 bases). Germline loops: CDR1 LGHNA, CDR2 YSLEER. The CDR3 runs 17 residues. The V gene lost 0 bases and the J gene lost 3 bases, with 15 bases spanning the gap. The CDR3 loop is CASSQDRTRTHYNEQFF. The CDR3 DNA follows: TGCGCCAGCAGCCAAGATCGGACCCGGACACACTACAATGAGCAGTTCTTC.

The chain combines TRBV12-3 or TRBV12-4 with TRBJ2-7; 10 positions match TRBD2. V was pared by 7 bases and J by 7 bases, with 10 bases of the junction left unmatched. There are 14 residues in the CDR3. The CDR3 DNA sequence: TGTGCCAGCAAGGTAATAGCGGGAGGTTTGGAGCAGTACGTC. Amino acids: CASKVIAGGLEQYV.

The chain couples TRBV12-3 or TRBV12-4 to TRBJ2-2; 9 bases line up with TRBD2. The CDR3 is made up of 14 amino acids. With 5 bases clipped from V and 7 bases from J, the junction kept 5 bases outside the gene matches. The CDR3 DNA is TGTGCCAGCAGTCCTAGCGGGGTGGGCGGGGAGCTGTTTTTT. Protein sequence: CASSPSGVGGELFF.

The chain joins TRBV7-3 to TRBJ2-1; 9 bases are a match to TRBD1. Per the germline V gene, CDR1 is SGHTA and CDR2 is FQGTGA. V dropped 4 bases and J dropped 4; count of bases not matched to a gene: 8. CDR3 length equals 16 residues. The CDR3 loop reads CASSYLGTGTYNEQFF. As DNA, the CDR3 is TGTGCCAGCAGCTACCTCGGGACAGGGACTTACAATGAGCAGTTCTTC.

The sample holds a few counts of this clonotype. CDR3 nucleotides: TGTGCCAGCAGCTTCTCCGGGACAGGGTCGGGCACTGAAGCTTTCTTT. Its protein product is CASSFSGTGSGTEAFF. This sequence joins TRBV7-2 and TRBJ1-1; 9 bases map to TRBD1. V lost 3 bases to trimming and J lost 4 bases; unmatched junction nucleotides: 9. Per germline, CDR1 SGHTA and CDR2 FQGNSA. The CDR3 runs 16 residues.

In its sample, this clonotype was seen once. This chain connects TRBV7-2 to TRBJ2-5; perhaps TRBD2 as D (6 bases). There are 13 residues in the CDR3. Deletions cut 5 bases from V and 4 bases from J, with 11 bases between. Looked up from germline, CDR1 is SGHTA and CDR2 is FQGNSA. The CDR3 DNA reads TGTGCCAGCAGCCGGGGGACCACAGAGACCCAGTACTTC. It is translated as CASSRGTTETQYF.

In nucleotides, the CDR3 is TGTGCCAGCAGCCCGAGGGCCCAGTTCCCAAACACTGAAGCTTTCTTT. It yields the protein CASSPRAQFPNTEAFF. The J gene is TRBJ1-1, the V gene TRBV7-2; D is ambiguous. This CDR3 is built from 16 residues. Germline V gene sequence: CDR1 SGHTA, CDR2 FQGNSA. The germline V and J ends were trimmed by 5 bases and 2 bases, with 18 bases remaining between them.

This rearrangement joins TRBV29-1 to TRBJ2-7; 8 bases line up with TRBD2. Trimming took 5 bases from V and 6 from J; bases not matched to a gene: 6. The germline gives CDR1 SQVTM, CDR2 ANQGSEA. This CDR3 has 12 amino acids. CDR3: CSVQGLVSEQYF. CDR3 in DNA: TGCAGCGTTCAGGGACTAGTCTCCGAGCAGTACTTC.

There are a few counts of this clonotype. The chain employs TRBV7-6 and TRBJ1-5; D unclear. Germline V gene sequence: CDR1 SGHVS, CDR2 FNYEAQ. The CDR3 has 13 residues. Trimming removed 1 base at V and 5 bases at J, with 6 bases between. The CDR3 protein is CASSLVEDQPQHF. The DNA of the CDR3 is TGTGCCAGCAGCTTAGTTGAGGATCAGCCCCAGCATTTT.

The rearrangement uses TRBV10-3 and TRBJ1-5; a weak D match, TRBD1 (6 bases). Germline V gene data show CDR1 as ENHRY and CDR2 as SYGVKD. V lost 2 bases, J lost 5 bases, and 13 bases lay in between. The CDR3 extends over 15 amino acids. The CDR3 reads CAISETGLVYQPQHF. The CDR3 DNA reads as TGTGCCATCAGTGAGACAGGGCTGGTTTATCAGCCCCAGCATTTT.

DNA of the CDR3: TGTGCCAGCAGCTGGAATAGACAGGGTGAAGCTTTCTTT. Its protein product is CASSWNRQGEAFF. The rearrangement links TRBV5-5 to TRBJ1-1; 7 bases are a match to TRBD1. Trimming at V came to 3 bases and at J to 7 bases, leaving 6 bases not matched to a gene. Germline CDR1 reads SGHKS; CDR2 reads YYEKEE (reference sequence). This CDR3 contains 13 residues.

This clonotype appeared a few times. The chain recombines TRBV6-5 with TRBJ2-1; the match to TRBD2 covers 12 bases. J lost 6 bases, V lost 0 bases, and 6 bases had no gene match. The CDR3 is 17 residues long. Germline values: CDR1 MNHEY, CDR2 SVGAGI. CDR3 DNA: TGTGCCAGCAGTTACTCCTTGACTAGCGGGGGAACCAATGAGCAGTTCTTC. Encoded protein: CASSYSLTSGGTNEQFF.

In this sample, this clonotype turned up a few times. The chain recombines TRBV4-2 with TRBJ2-3; 11 bases map to TRBD2. Germline CDR1 reads LGHNA; CDR2 reads YNFKEQ. Unmatched junction bases numbered 10, after V lost 4 bases and J lost 4 bases. The CDR3 totals 17 residues. CDR3 nucleotide sequence: TGTGCCAGCAGCCGTAAGGTAGCGGGAGGGCCCGCAGATACGCAGTATTTT. As protein: CASSRKVAGGPADTQYF.

The chain joins TRBV6-6 to TRBJ1-5, with TRBD1 as a possible D gene (6 bases). The length of the CDR3 is 13 residues. Germline-derived CDR1 and CDR2 are MNHNY and SVGAGI (reference sequence). V was cut by 5 bases and J by 1 base, with 6 bases left in between. The CDR3: CASSTGSNQPQHF. As DNA, the CDR3 is TGTGCCAGCAGTACAGGGAGCAATCAGCCCCAGCATTTT.

This clonotype came up a few times. The chain uses TRBV29-1 and TRBJ2-7; D uncertain. CDR1 and CDR2 from the germline V gene are SQVTM and ANQGSEA. Trimming took off 7 bases at V and 4 bases at J, with 11 bases between the two ends. CDR3 length: 11 residues. CDR3 sequence reads: CSAEGLYEQYV. Here the CDR3 DNA reads TGCAGCGCAGAAGGGTTGTACGAGCAGTACGTC.

This clonotype was picked up a small number of times. J is TRBJ1-1 and V is TRBV7-2, with D perhaps TRBD1 (5 bases). V shed 0 bases and J shed 5 bases, with 13 bases lying between them. There are 15 residues in the CDR3. Germline V gene data show CDR1 as SGHTA and CDR2 as FQGNSA. The CDR3 nucleotides are TGTGCCAGCAGCTTAGCGATCGGCAGGGCTACTGAAGCTTTCTTT. Its translation: CASSLAIGRATEAFF.

This clonotype was observed a handful of times. The V and J genes are TRBV29-1 and TRBJ2-1; 8 bases line up with TRBD1. Germline V lookup: CDR1 SQVTM, CDR2 ANQGSEA. Trimming removed 7 bases from V and 7 bases from J; junction bases left unmatched: 6. The CDR3 is 12 amino acids. The CDR3 DNA reads as TGCAGCGCCCGGGACAGGACGAATGAGCAGTTCTTC. Amino acids: CSARDRTNEQFF.

The chain uses TRBV20-1 and TRBJ1-2, with D perhaps TRBD1 (5 bases). The CDR3 loop spans 13 amino acids. Trimming cost V 3 bases and J 13 bases, with 21 bases left between them. Looked up from germline, CDR1 is DFQATT and CDR2 is SNEGSKA (reference sequence). The CDR3 sequence: CSASSDTYLRSTF. The CDR3 DNA is TGCAGTGCTAGTTCGGACACCTACTTAAGGTCCACCTTC.

The chain has TRBV29-1 and TRBJ2-7; TRBD1 might be the D (5 bases). The V gene lost 4 bases and the J gene lost 2 bases, with 18 bases spanning the gap. CDR3 length equals 15 residues. CDR1 SQVTM and CDR2 ANQGSEA come from the germline V gene. The CDR3: CSVVMQDTRAYEQYF. CDR3 nucleotide sequence: TGCAGCGTTGTAATGCAGGACACCCGAGCCTACGAGCAGTACTTC.